A selection of T cell receptor beta chains follows, all from one sample in a study of radiotherapy plus CTLA-4 blockade in lung cancer. The assay was immunoSEQ multiplex PCR, and TCRdb's table has in-frame clones only and misses some. The sample yields about 49,000 clones, roughly four fifths seen once. Sample: peripheral blood, taken from a patient treated with radiotherapy plus ipilimumab. The origin of the receptors is a human donor with non-small cell lung cancer who had a complete response to radiotherapy plus ipilimumab. Each CDR3 is given without its conserved first and last residue. Expanded clones get a size class; other rows say once, few or many, or leave the size out.

V gene	clone size	CDR3 length	J gene	CDR3 protein
TRBV4-3	.	14	TRBJ1-6	ASSLNRDINNSPLH
TRBV6-1	few	12	TRBJ1-5	ASNLGQEHQPQH
TRBV11-3	.	14	TRBJ2-3	ASSKRTSGRPDTQY
TRBV10-2	.	13	TRBJ2-5	ASRGLDLLQETQY
TRBV5-1	.	11	TRBJ2-5	AYRTGLQETQY
TRBV30	.	13	TRBJ1-6	AWSEPVQGSKTLH
TRBV10-3	few	12	TRBJ1-2	AISEYGQGYGYT
TRBV7-2	.	14	TRBJ2-7	ASSPDEAGGTLEQY
TRBV2	few	9	TRBJ1-1	ASSRDREAF
TRBV28	.	12	TRBJ1-1	ASSLTGGNTEAF
TRBV7-9	.	13	TRBJ2-5	ASSLGGRPGGTQY
TRBV7-9	.	11	TRBJ2-7	ASSLAASYEQY
TRBV5-5	once	12	TRBJ2-7	ASSWDAGMEEQY
TRBV5-1	.	11	TRBJ2-2	ASSLQGTGELF
TRBV7-3	.	14	TRBJ2-2	ASRIGTSGIAGELF
TRBV20-1	.	9	TRBJ2-3	SAQSTDTQY
TRBV14	.	15	TRBJ2-2	ASSQAGGGRRTGELF